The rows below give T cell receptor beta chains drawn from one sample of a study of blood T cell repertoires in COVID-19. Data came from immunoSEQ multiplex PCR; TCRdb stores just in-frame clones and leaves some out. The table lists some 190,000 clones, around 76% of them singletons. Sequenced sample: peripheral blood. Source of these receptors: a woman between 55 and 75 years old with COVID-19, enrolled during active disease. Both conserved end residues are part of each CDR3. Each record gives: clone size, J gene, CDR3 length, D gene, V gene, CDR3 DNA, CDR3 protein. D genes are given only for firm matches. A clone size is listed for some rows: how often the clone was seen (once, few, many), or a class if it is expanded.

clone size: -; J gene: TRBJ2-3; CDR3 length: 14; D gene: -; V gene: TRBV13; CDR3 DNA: TGTGCCAGCAGCTTGGGGATAGGGGCAGATACGCAGTATTTT; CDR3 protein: CASSLGIGADTQYF
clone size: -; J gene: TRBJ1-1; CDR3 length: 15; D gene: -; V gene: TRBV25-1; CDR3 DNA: TGTGCCAGCGGAGAGACAGGAAGGATGAACACTGAAGCTTTCTTT; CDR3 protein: CASGETGRMNTEAFF
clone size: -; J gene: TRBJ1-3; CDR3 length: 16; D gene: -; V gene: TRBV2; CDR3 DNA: TGTGCCAGCAGCGCGGTCGGTAGGCGAACCGGAAACACCATATATTTT; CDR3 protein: CASSAVGRRTGNTIYF
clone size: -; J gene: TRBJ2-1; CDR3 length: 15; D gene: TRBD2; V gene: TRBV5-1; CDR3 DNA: TGCGCCAGCAGCTTGGGGCTAGCGGGAGTCGATGAGCAGTTCTTC; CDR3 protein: CASSLGLAGVDEQFF
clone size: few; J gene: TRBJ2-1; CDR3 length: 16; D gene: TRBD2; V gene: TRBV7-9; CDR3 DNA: TGTGCCAGCAGCCCGAGGGGAGGGAGCTCCTACAATGAGCAGTTCTTC; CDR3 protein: CASSPRGGSSYNEQFF
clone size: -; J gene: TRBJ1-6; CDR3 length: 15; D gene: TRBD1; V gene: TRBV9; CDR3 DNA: TGTGCCAGCAGCGAAGGGACAGGGGGCAATTCACCCCTCCACTTT; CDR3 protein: CASSEGTGGNSPLHF
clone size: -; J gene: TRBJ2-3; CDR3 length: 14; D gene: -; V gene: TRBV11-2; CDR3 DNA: TGTGCCAGCCGTCTGAGGTCCAACACAGATACGCAGTATTTT; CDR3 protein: CASRLRSNTDTQYF
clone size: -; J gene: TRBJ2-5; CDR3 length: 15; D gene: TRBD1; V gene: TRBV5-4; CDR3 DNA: TGTGCCAGCAGCCCCGGACAGGGGGGAGGAGAGACCCAGTACTTC; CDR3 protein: CASSPGQGGGETQYF
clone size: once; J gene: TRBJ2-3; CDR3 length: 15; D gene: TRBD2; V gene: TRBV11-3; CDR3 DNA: TGTGCCAGCAGCTTGGGCGGGGGGGCCAAGGATACGCAGTATTTT; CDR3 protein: CASSLGGGAKDTQYF
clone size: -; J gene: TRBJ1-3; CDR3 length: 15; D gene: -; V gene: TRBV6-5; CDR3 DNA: TGTGCCAGCAGTTACTCCGCGAGCTCTGGAAACACCATATATTTT; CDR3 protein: CASSYSASSGNTIYF
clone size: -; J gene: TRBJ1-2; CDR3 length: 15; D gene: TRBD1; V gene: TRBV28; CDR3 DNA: TGTGCCAGCAGTTTATCCGGACAGGGGGTCTATGGCTACACCTTC; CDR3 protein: CASSLSGQGVYGYTF
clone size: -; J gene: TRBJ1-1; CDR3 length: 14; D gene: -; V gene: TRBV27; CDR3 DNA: TGTGCCAGCAGTTTAGCGCAAACGAACACTGAAGCTTTCTTT; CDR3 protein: CASSLAQTNTEAFF
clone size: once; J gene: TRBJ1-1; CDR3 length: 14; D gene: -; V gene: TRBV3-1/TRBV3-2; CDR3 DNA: TGTGCCAGCAGCCAAATAGACAGGAACACTGAAGCTTTCTTT; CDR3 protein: CASSQIDRNTEAFF
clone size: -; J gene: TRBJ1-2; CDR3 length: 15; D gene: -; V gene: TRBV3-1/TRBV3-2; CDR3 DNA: TGTGCCAGCAGCCAAGATGGGAACAGGAAGCATGGCTACACCTTC; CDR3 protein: CASSQDGNRKHGYTF
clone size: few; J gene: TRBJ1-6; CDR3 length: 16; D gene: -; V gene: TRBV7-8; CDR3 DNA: TGTGCCAGCAGCTTAGGAGTAAGCCTGTTTAATTCACCCCTCCACTTT; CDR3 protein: CASSLGVSLFNSPLHF
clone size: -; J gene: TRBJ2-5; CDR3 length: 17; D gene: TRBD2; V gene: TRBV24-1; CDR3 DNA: TGTGCCACCTCACCGGGACTAGCGGGATTACGGGGAGAGACCCAGTACTTC; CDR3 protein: CATSPGLAGLRGETQYF
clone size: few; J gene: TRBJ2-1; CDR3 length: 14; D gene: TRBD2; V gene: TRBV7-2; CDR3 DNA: TGTGCCAGCAAGCCGGGAGGGTATAACAATGAGCAGTTCTTC; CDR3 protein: CASKPGGYNNEQFF
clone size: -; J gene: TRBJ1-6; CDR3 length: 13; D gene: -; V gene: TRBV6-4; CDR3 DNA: TGTGCCAGCCGCGGGCAGATGGATTCACCCCTCCACTTT; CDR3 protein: CASRGQMDSPLHF
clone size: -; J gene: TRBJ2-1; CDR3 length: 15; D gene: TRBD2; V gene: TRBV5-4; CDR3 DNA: TGTGCCAGCAGCTTGCCGGGGCGGGAGAACAATGAGCAGTTCTTC; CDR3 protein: CASSLPGRENNEQFF
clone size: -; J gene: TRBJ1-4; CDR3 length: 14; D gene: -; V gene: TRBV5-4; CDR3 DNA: TGTGCCAGCAGCCGGACCTGGGGGGATGAAAAACTGTTTTTT; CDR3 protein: CASSRTWGDEKLFF
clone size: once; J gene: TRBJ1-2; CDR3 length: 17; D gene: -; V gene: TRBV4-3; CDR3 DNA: TGCGCCAGCAGCCAAGTAACCACAGGCCTAGCTAACTATGGCTACACCTTC; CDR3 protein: CASSQVTTGLANYGYTF
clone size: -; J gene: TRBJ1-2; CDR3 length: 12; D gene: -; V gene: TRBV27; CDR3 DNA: TGTGCCAGCAGTCCAGGGTTGGGGGGCTACACCTTC; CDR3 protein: CASSPGLGGYTF
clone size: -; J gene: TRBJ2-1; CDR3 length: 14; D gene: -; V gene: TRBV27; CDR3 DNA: TGTGCCAGCAGGAGGCAGGGGAGCTACAATGAGCAGTTCTTC; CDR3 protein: CASRRQGSYNEQFF
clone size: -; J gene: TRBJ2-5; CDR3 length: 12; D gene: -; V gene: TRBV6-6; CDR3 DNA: TGTGCCAGCAGTTATTCACAAGAGACCCAGTACTTC; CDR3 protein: CASSYSQETQYF
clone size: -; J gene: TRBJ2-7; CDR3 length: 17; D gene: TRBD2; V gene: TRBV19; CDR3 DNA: TGTGCCAGTAGCACACCGGGACTAGCGGGAGGGGCGGACGAGCAGTACTTC; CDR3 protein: CASSTPGLAGGADEQYF
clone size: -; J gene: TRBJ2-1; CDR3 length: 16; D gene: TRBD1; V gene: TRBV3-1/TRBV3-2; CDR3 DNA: TGTGCCAGCAGCCAATACAGGGGTAGCTCCTACAATGAGCAGTTCTTC; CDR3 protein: CASSQYRGSSYNEQFF
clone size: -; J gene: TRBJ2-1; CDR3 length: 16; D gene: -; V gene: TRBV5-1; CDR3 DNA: TGCGCCAGCAGCTTTTACGGGATTTCCTCCTACAATGAGCAGTTCTTC; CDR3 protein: CASSFYGISSYNEQFF
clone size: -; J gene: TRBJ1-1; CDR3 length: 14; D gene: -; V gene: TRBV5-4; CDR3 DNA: TGTGCCAGCAGCAAGGGGCCCTCGAACACTGAAGCTTTCTTT; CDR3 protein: CASSKGPSNTEAFF
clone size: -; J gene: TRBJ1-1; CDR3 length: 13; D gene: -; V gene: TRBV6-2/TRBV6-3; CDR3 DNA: TGTGCCAGCAGTTACGCGTGGAACACTGAAGCTTTCTTT; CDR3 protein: CASSYAWNTEAFF
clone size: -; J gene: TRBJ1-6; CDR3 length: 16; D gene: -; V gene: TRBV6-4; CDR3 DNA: TGTGCCAGAGGGGCCCCCCTAAGAGTAGGTAATTCACCCCTCCACTTT; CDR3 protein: CARGAPLRVGNSPLHF
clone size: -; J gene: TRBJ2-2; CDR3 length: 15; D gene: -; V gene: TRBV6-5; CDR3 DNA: TGTGCCAGCAGTCGTGGTGGGAGGAGGGTCGGGGAGCTGTTTTTT; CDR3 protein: CASSRGGRRVGELFF
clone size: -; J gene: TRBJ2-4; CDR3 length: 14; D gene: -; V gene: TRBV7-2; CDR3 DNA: TGTGCCAGCAGCTTGCAGGGACACTCAAACATTCAGTACTTC; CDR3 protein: CASSLQGHSNIQYF
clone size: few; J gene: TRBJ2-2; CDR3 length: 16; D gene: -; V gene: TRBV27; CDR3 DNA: TGTGCCAGCAGTTTAATTGGGGGCGCGGACACCGGGGAGCTGTTTTTT; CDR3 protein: CASSLIGGADTGELFF
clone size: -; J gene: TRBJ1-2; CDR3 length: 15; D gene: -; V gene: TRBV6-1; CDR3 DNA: TGTGCCAGCAGTGAATATGTGGAGGGGACCTATGGCTACACCTTC; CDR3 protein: CASSEYVEGTYGYTF
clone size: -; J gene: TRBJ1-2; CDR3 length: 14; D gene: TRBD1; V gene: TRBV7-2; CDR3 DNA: TGTGCCAGCGCAGGAGGGGCAGGGGGCGTAGGCTACACCTTC; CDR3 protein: CASAGGAGGVGYTF
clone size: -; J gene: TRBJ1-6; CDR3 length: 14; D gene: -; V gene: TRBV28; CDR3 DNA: TGTGCCAGCAGAGACAGGTTGTTAAATTCACCCCTCCACTTT; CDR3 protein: CASRDRLLNSPLHF
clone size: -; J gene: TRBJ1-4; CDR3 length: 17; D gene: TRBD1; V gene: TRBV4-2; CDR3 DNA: TGTGCCAGCGCTCTAGGCGGGGACAGGGGGCGCAGTGAAAAACTGTTTTTT; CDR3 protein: CASALGGDRGRSEKLFF
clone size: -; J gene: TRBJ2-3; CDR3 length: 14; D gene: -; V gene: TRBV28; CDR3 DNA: TGTGCCAGCAGTCGTCAGGGTGGCACAGATACGCAGTATTTT; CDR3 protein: CASSRQGGTDTQYF
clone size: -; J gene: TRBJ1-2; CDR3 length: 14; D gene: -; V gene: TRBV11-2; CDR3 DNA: TGTGCCAGCAGCTCTAACGCACAGGGAAATGGCTACACCTTC; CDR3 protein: CASSSNAQGNGYTF
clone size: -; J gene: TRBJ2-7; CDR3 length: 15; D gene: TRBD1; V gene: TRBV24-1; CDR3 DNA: TGTGCCACCAGTGTCGGGACAGGGGATCGCCACGAGCAGTACTTC; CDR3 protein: CATSVGTGDRHEQYF
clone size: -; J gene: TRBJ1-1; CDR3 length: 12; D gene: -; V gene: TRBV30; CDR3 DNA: TGTGCCTGGAGGGGGGGAGACACTGAAGCTTTCTTT; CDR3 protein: CAWRGGDTEAFF
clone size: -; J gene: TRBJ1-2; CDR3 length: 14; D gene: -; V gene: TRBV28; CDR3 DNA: TGTGCCAGCAGTTTATATGGGGCGGTCTATGGCTACACCTTC; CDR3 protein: CASSLYGAVYGYTF
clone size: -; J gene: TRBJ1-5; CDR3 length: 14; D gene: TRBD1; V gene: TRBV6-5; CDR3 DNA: TGTGCCAGCCAGACAGGGGATAGCAATCAGCCCCAGCATTTT; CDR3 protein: CASQTGDSNQPQHF
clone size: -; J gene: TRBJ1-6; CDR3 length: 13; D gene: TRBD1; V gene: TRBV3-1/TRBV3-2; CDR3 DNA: TGTGCCAGCAGCCAAGGGACAGGTTCACCCCTCCACTTT; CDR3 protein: CASSQGTGSPLHF
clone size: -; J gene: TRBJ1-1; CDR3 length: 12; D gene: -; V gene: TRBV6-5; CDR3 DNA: TGTGCCAGCAGCGACAGCTACACTGAAGCTTTCTTT; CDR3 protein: CASSDSYTEAFF
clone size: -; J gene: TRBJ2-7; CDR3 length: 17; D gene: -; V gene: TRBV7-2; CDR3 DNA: TGTGCCAGCAGCTTAGCCGTCTCGGGACACAACTACTACGAGCAGTACTTC; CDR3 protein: CASSLAVSGHNYYEQYF
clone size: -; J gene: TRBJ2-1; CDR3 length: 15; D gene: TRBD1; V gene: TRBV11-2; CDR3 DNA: TGTGCCAGCACCGTGGACAGGGGGCAATACAATGAGCAGTTCTTC; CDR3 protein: CASTVDRGQYNEQFF
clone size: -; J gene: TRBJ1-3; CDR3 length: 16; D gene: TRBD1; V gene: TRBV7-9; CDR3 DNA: TGTGCCAGCAGAGCCGGGACAGGGGCCTCTGGAAACACCATATATTTT; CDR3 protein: CASRAGTGASGNTIYF
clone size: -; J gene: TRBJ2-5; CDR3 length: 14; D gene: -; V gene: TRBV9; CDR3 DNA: TGTGCCAGCAGCGTCCACAGGGAGAGAGAGACCCAGTACTTC; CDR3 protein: CASSVHRERETQYF
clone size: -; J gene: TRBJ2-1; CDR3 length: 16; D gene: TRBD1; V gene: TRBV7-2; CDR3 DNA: TGTGCCAGCAGCTTATTTCCGGGACAGGGTTACAATGAGCAGTTCTTC; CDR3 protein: CASSLFPGQGYNEQFF
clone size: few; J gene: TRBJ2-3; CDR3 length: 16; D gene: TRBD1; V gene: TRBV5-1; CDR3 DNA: TGCGCCAGCAGCTTGGGGACAGGGGGCGGTTCAGATACGCAGTATTTT; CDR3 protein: CASSLGTGGGSDTQYF
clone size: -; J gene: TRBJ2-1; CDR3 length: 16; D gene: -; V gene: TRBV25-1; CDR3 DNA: TGTGCCAGCAGTGAAAGGGCGGGATCCCATTCTTATGAGCAGTTCTTC; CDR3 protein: CASSERAGSHSYEQFF
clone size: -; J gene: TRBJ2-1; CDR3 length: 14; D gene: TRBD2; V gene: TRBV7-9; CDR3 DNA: TGTGCCAGCAGCTGGGGACTAGCGGGTGATGAGCAGTTCTTC; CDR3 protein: CASSWGLAGDEQFF
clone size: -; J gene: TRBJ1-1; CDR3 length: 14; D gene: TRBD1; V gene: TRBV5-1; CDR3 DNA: TGCGCCAGCAGCAGTTCAGGGGGCAACACTGAAGCTTTCTTT; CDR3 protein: CASSSSGGNTEAFF